These 8 T cell receptor beta chains share one sample of origin, sequenced in a study of CD8+ T cells in alopecia areata. Extracted RNA was reverse transcribed into cDNA, the sequencing template. The table came from immunoSEQ multiplex PCR; TCRdb's copy has only in-frame clones and leaves some out. This table holds 180,000 or so clones, less than 80% found once. The sequencing here drew on CD8+ T cells sorted from blood, taken at week 0. These receptors were taken from a human donor with alopecia areata.

The chain employs TRBV10-3 and TRBJ2-3; no clear D. In germline, CDR1 is ENHRY, CDR2 SYGVKD. There are 12 residues in the CDR3. V was trimmed by 1 base and J by 2 bases, leaving 1 base between them. CDR3 loop: CAISEYTDTQYF. The DNA of the CDR3 is TGTGCCATCAGTGAGTACACAGATACGCAGTATTTT.

This chain joins TRBV2 and TRBJ2-2, with unresolved D. Germline lookup yields CDR1 SNHLY and CDR2 FYNNEI. The CDR3 is 16 residues long. The V gene lost 4 bases and the J gene lost 4 bases, with 16 bases spanning the gap. The CDR3: CASSGPSLSGTGELFF. For the CDR3, the DNA is TGTGCCAGCAGTGGGCCCTCCCTATCGGGCACCGGGGAGCTGTTTTTT.

The chain recombines TRBV29-1 with TRBJ2-2, with 7 positions matching TRBD1. Losses at the gene ends were 4 bases for V and 0 bases for J; bases not matched to a gene: 2. The CDR3 consists of 14 residues. Germline V gives CDR1 SQVTM, CDR2 ANQGSEA. The CDR3 loop reads CSVVRGSNTGELFF. CDR3 DNA sequence: TGCAGCGTTGTCAGGGGGTCGAACACCGGGGAGCTGTTTTTT.

This clone has only a few counts. This sequence joins TRBV12-5 and TRBJ2-5; 8 positions match TRBD1. From germline, CDR1 is LGHNT and CDR2 FRNRAP. The junction had 14 bases not matched to a gene; V was cut back by 4 bases and J by 4 bases. This CDR3 spans 17 amino acids. The CDR3: CASGSAQGAGGRETQYF. The CDR3 DNA is TGTGCTAGTGGTTCAGCTCAGGGGGCGGGTGGACGAGAGACCCAGTACTTC.

The rearrangement joins TRBV28 to TRBJ2-1; D is uncertain. V was cut by 3 bases and J by 7 bases, with 7 bases left in between. Germline V lookup: CDR1 MDHEN, CDR2 SYDVKM. The CDR3 has 12 residues. The CDR3 protein is CASSFRSNEQFF. CDR3 nucleotide sequence: TGTGCCAGCAGTTTTAGGAGTAATGAGCAGTTCTTC.

This clone was detected only a few times. The chain couples TRBV4-1 to TRBJ1-6; 7 positions match TRBD1. Germline V gives CDR1 MGHRA, CDR2 YSYEKL. CDR3 length equals 15 residues. V shed 1 base and J 10 bases; nucleotides not matched to a gene: 7. The CDR3 reads CASSQVQQGGSPLHF. The CDR3 DNA is TGCGCCAGCAGCCAAGTTCAGCAGGGGGGCTCACCCCTCCACTTT.

The V and J genes are TRBV2 and TRBJ1-5, with a tentative D call TRBD1 (5 bases). Trimming shortened V by 8 bases and J by 3 bases, and 14 bases separated the two germline ends. CDR1 and CDR2 (germline): SNHLY, FYNNEI. This CDR3 spans 14 amino acids. CDR3 nucleotides: TGTGCCAGCCGAGCGGAGGGGTCCAATCAGCCCCAGCATTTT. As protein: CASRAEGSNQPQHF.

This clone is a singleton in its sample. The V call is TRBV7-8, the J call TRBJ1-5; TRBD1 agrees at 9 bases. Per germline, CDR1 SGHVS and CDR2 FQNEAQ. The CDR3 is made up of 16 amino acids. The V gene end was trimmed by 5 bases and the J gene end by 4 bases; junction bases not matched to a gene: 9. The CDR3 DNA is TGTGCCAGCAGCCTAGGGCCGGGACAGGGAAATCAGCCCCAGCATTTT. Encoded protein: CASSLGPGQGNQPQHF. The full variable domain, completed using reference TRBV7-8 and TRBJ1-5, is GAGVSQSPRYKVAKRGQDVALRCDPISGHVSLFWYQQALGQGPEFLTYFQNEAQLDKSGLPSDRFFAERPEGSVSTLKIQRTQQEDSAVYLCASSLGPGQGNQPQHFGDGTRLSIL.